Ten or more counts support the clone carrying this T cell receptor beta chain. Its specificity is unknown. Arm-PCR of CDR3 regions with iRepertoire HTBI primers generated TCR beta libraries. One entry per CDR3 protein results from TCRdb running MiXCR on the multiplex PCR reads. The sample records roughly 500,000 distinct CDR3 sequences, about 13% being singletons. Time point meaning: newly diagnosed GD, antithyroid drugs for less than 3 months. PBMC-extracted RNA yielded the TCR library. The entry originates in a study of regulatory T cells in long-lasting Graves disease. General study findings and limits: Graves' patients with persistent disease showed TCR diversity lower than patients newly diagnosed.

The sample was also reused in another study, on T cells in Graves' hyperthyroidism and ophthalmopathy. That investigation notes: Those patients with uncontrolled infection, other autoimmune disease, pregnancy or lactation were excluded. Most thyroid clonotypes expanded above 0.001 appeared in blood too.

The sequence was collected from a man younger than 40 with Graves disease. Sequencing used peripheral blood mononuclear cells (PBMCs), obtained at new diagnosis, from a patient treated with antithyroid drugs.

The CDR3 nucleotides are TGCAGTGCTAGGGGGAGGCGCTCCTACAATGAGCAGTTCTTC. It specifies CSARGRRSYNEQFF. The V gene is TRBV20-1, the J gene TRBJ2-1; TRBD2 might be the D (6 bases). Germline V gene sequence: CDR1 DFQATT, CDR2 SNEGSKA (reference sequence). With 3 bases removed from V and 0 bases from J, the gap between germline ends came to 9 bases. The CDR3 spans 14 residues.